The 27 T cell receptor beta chains in this list originate from one sample, sequenced in a study of CD8 T cells in ankylosing spondylitis. TCRdb reanalysed the 5' RACE reads using MiXCR and keeps one entry per CDR3 protein. This sample has 100,000 to 150,000 distinct CDR3 sequences, with roughly a tenth found just once. Sequenced sample: blood, either unsorted or a sorted T cell fraction (not recorded which). The source is a male donor with ankylosing spondylitis or in good health (not recorded which).

This chain uses TRBV13 with TRBJ2-3; D is unclear. Trimming pared 5 bases from V and 4 bases from J, leaving 25 bases between. The CDR3 sequence is 18 residues long. Germline V lookup: CDR1 PRHDT, CDR2 FYEKMQ (reference sequence). The CDR3 spells CASSHSSGGPRLPDTQYF. As DNA, the CDR3 is TGTGCCAGCAGCCACTCATCAGGCGGACCTCGGCTTCCAGATACGCAGTATTTT. Based on the CDR3 plus reference TRBV13 and TRBJ2-3, the full variable domain is AAGVIQSPRHLIKEKRETATLKCYPIPRHDTVYWYQQGPGQDPQFLISFYEKMQSDKGSIPDRFSAQQFSDYHSELNMSSLELGDSALYFCASSHSSGGPRLPDTQYFGPGTRLTVL.

This clonotype was seen repeatedly, ten times or more. The chain couples TRBV12-3 or TRBV12-4 to TRBJ2-2; D not resolved. Deletions cut 6 bases from V and 1 base from J, with 9 bases between. The CDR3 spans 14 residues. As DNA, the CDR3 is TGTGCCAGCAGCCTCCGACTGAACACCGGGGAGCTGTTTTTT. Translating it yields CASSLRLNTGELFF.

This clonotype ranks as medium-sized. The gene calls are TRBV29-1 and TRBJ2-7; D is unclear. Between the trimmed V and J ends, which lost 1 base and 7 bases, there was a span of 8 bases. Germline V lookup: CDR1 SQVTM, CDR2 ANQGSEA. There are 11 residues in the CDR3. The CDR3 coding sequence is TGCAGCGTTGAAGTTCTGCCTGAGCAGTACTTC. Translated: CSVEVLPEQYF.

This clonotype was seen repeatedly, ten times or more. The rearrangement joins TRBV20-1 to TRBJ2-1; 7 bases match TRBD2. The CDR3 sequence is 18 residues long. CDR1 is DFQATT and CDR2 is SNEGSKA in the germline V gene (reference sequence). V lost 0 bases, J lost 3 bases, and 14 bases stayed unmatched. As DNA, the CDR3 is TGCAGTGCTAGAGAAGGCCGGCTAGCGGAAAATCGCTACAATGAGCAGTTCTTC. Its protein product is CSAREGRLAENRYNEQFF.

V is TRBV18 and J is TRBJ1-1; D not resolved. Trimming took off 1 base at V and 0 bases at J, with 15 bases between the two ends. The CDR3 is made up of 17 amino acids. Germline V gene lookup returns CDR1 KGHSH and CDR2 LQKENI. CDR3 bases: TGTGCCAGCTCACCACGTCAGAAGTCCCAATTGAACACTGAAGCTTTCTTT. Amino acids: CASSPRQKSQLNTEAFF.

This clonotype was recorded many times. V usage is TRBV28 and J usage is TRBJ2-3; 7 nucleotides line up with TRBD2. J gave up 2 bases and V 10 bases, and 3 bases lay outside the gene matches. Germline loops: CDR1 MDHEN, CDR2 SYDVKM. The CDR3 length is 12 residues. Written as DNA, the CDR3 is TGTGCCACTGGGACTACCACAGATACGCAGTATTTT. This encodes CATGTTTDTQYF.

This clonotype was detected many times. V usage is TRBV5-1 and J usage is TRBJ2-7, with 8 bases identical to TRBD2. CDR3 length: 13 amino acids. With V trimmed by 4 bases and J by 4 bases, 4 bases remained unmatched. Germline values: CDR1 SGHRS, CDR2 YFSETQ. CDR3 in amino acids: CASSRGTRYEQYF. The CDR3 DNA is TGCGCCAGCAGCCGGGGGACTAGATACGAGCAGTACTTC.

This clonotype has ten or more counts. V and J are TRBV11-2 and TRBJ1-1, with 7 bases fitting TRBD1. The CDR3 loop spans 15 amino acids. Germline-derived CDR1 and CDR2 are SGHAT and FQNNGV. Trimming took 5 bases from V and 5 from J; bases not matched to a gene: 11. CDR3 in DNA: TGTGCCAGCAGCCCGGTAAGGGGGCTGGGGACTGAAGCTTTCTTT. Translation gives CASSPVRGLGTEAFF.

In its sample, this clonotype was seen many times. The rearrangement uses TRBV7-2 and TRBJ1-2; D remains unclear. This CDR3 contains 14 residues. Trimming cost V 1 base and J 5 bases, with 11 bases left between them. The germline gives CDR1 SGHTA, CDR2 FQGNSA. CDR3 amino acids: CASSLDSTHYGYTF. Here the CDR3 DNA reads TGTGCCAGCAGCTTAGACAGCACCCATTATGGCTACACCTTC.

This clonotype showed up just a few times. The limits of the CDR3 on the DNA are not certain, so only TCRdb's listed CDR3 is given. The V gene is TRBV12-3 or TRBV12-4, the J gene TRBJ2-7; TRBD1, the table's D call, was not compared with the DNA. Termini included, the CDR3 measures 14 amino acids. The CDR3 loop reads CASSTSGRIYEQYF.

This sequence joins TRBV7-2 and TRBJ1-2; D not resolved. The CDR3 is 15 residues long. The ends were cut back, 0 bases at V and 8 bases at J, with 16 bases in the middle. The germline CDR1 and CDR2 sequences are SGHTA and FQGNSA. The CDR3 protein is CASSLAGINTGGYTF. The DNA for the CDR3 is TGTGCCAGCAGCTTAGCCGGTATTAATACGGGCGGCTACACCTTC.

This clonotype was counted ten times or more. The chain employs TRBV7-2 and TRBJ2-3; D gene unclear. Trimming removed 1 base at V and 2 bases at J, with 10 bases between. CDR1 is SGHTA and CDR2 is FQGNSA in the germline V gene. CDR3 length: 15 amino acids. CDR3 sequence reads: CASSLDLRYTDTQYF. The DNA of the CDR3 is TGTGCCAGCAGCTTAGATCTTAGATACACAGATACGCAGTATTTT.

The sample holds a few counts of this clonotype. This chain joins TRBV12-3 or TRBV12-4 and TRBJ2-2; no clear D gene. V lost 5 bases, J lost 0 bases, and 10 bases lay in between. The CDR3 runs 15 residues. The CDR3 is CASSPSAPNTGELFF. CDR3 bases: TGTGCCAGCAGTCCTTCGGCCCCGAACACCGGGGAGCTGTTTTTT.

This clonotype was recorded a few times. The J gene is TRBJ2-1, the V gene TRBV28; D might be TRBD1 (6 bases). The V gene's germline CDR1 is MDHEN and CDR2 SYDVKM. The CDR3 has 15 residues. Trimming shortened V by 5 bases and J by 3 bases, and 14 bases separated the two germline ends. The CDR3 is CASSPPKQGYNEQFF. In DNA, the CDR3 is TGTGCCAGCAGTCCCCCCAAACAGGGCTACAATGAGCAGTTCTTC.

This clonotype was detected only a few times. The rearrangement joins TRBV5-5 to TRBJ2-6; 7 nucleotides align to TRBD2. The germline V gene encodes CDR1 SGHKS and CDR2 YYEKEE (reference sequence). This CDR3 spans 16 amino acids. The ends lost 1 base at V and 1 base at J; junction bases unmatched: 2. The CDR3 nucleotides read TGTGCCAGCAGCTTGAGGACTAGTTCTGGGGCCAACGTCCTGACTTTC. Its protein is CASSLRTSSGANVLTF.

This clonotype has ten or more counts. This chain joins TRBV20-1 and TRBJ2-4, with no clear D. V was pared by 1 base and J by 7 bases, with 17 bases between. Germline V gene sequence: CDR1 DFQATT, CDR2 SNEGSKA (reference sequence). This CDR3 is built from 15 residues. In DNA, the CDR3 is TGCAGTGCTAGAGTGGGCACCTTAGGCTGGAACATTCAGTACTTC. It codes for CSARVGTLGWNIQYF.

This clonotype turned up a few times. The rearrangement uses TRBV11-2 and TRBJ2-5; 10 bases are shared with TRBD1. V trimming: 2 bases; J trimming: 5 bases; junction bases outside the gene matches: 8. Germline V lookup: CDR1 SGHAT, CDR2 FQNNGV. The CDR3 covers 16 residues. CDR3 protein: CASSLIYWTGGETQYF. The CDR3 DNA reads as TGTGCCAGCAGCTTAATCTATTGGACAGGGGGGGAGACCCAGTACTTC.

This clonotype showed up just a few times. This chain links TRBV11-2 with TRBJ2-7; D uncertain. V shed 1 base and J shed 3 bases, with 4 bases lying between them. CDR1 and CDR2 from the germline V gene are SGHAT and FQNNGV. CDR3 size: 12 residues. The CDR3 nucleotides read TGTGCCAGCAGCTTAGCCAACTACGAGCAGTACTTC. Translation: CASSLANYEQYF.

This clonotype came up many times. DNA for the CDR3: TGTGCCATCAGTGAGTCGACGGGATGGGATACGCAGTATTTT. It is translated as CAISESTGWDTQYF. This sequence joins TRBV10-3 and TRBJ2-3, with a tentative D call TRBD2 (5 bases). The CDR3 is 14 amino acids. Germline CDR1 and CDR2: ENHRY and SYGVKD. The V end was cut by 0 bases, the J end by 6 bases, with 10 bases between.

There are many counts of this clonotype. The CDR3 loop is CASSYDGRPYNEQFF. The CDR3 region has the DNA TGTGCCAGCAGTTACGACGGGAGGCCCTACAATGAGCAGTTCTTC. The chain employs TRBV6-5 and TRBJ2-1, with 7 positions matching TRBD2. Germline V lookup: CDR1 MNHEY, CDR2 SVGAGI. This CDR3 spans 15 amino acids. The junction had 3 bases not matched to a gene; V was cut back by 2 bases and J by 2 bases.

The V and J genes are TRBV5-1 and TRBJ2-3; 8 positions match TRBD2. J was trimmed by 6 bases and V by 1 base; bases with no gene match: 7. There are 15 residues in the CDR3. The V gene's germline CDR1 is SGHRS and CDR2 YFSETQ. The CDR3 DNA reads TGCGCCAGCAGCTTGAACCTAGCGGGTATGGATACGCAGTATTTT. Encoded protein: CASSLNLAGMDTQYF.

This clonotype has only a few counts. The CDR3 bases are TGCAGTGCTCCCCCCCCGCGGCAGGGAGGCCAGTACTTC. Protein: CSAPPPRQGGQYF. The chain joins TRBV20-1 to TRBJ2-7; D perhaps matches TRBD2 (6 bases). The CDR3 extends over 13 amino acids. Germline CDR1 and CDR2: DFQATT and SNEGSKA (reference sequence). V dropped 5 bases and J dropped 10 bases, with 21 bases sitting between them.

This clonotype was recorded at least ten times. The rearrangement links TRBV9 to TRBJ1-1; D gene unclear. Trimming removed 0 bases from V and 1 base from J, with 7 bases in between. This CDR3 contains 14 residues. Germline V gene data show CDR1 as SGDLS and CDR2 as YYNGEE. The CDR3 sequence: CASSVGYANTEAFF. CDR3 coding DNA: TGTGCCAGCAGCGTAGGTTACGCGAACACTGAAGCTTTCTTT.

Remarks on this clonotype: This sequence may be a read error, since a much larger clone differs from it by one base. The chain is built from TRBV10-3 and TRBJ2-5; D unclear. This CDR3 contains 11 residues. Per germline, CDR1 ENHRY and CDR2 SYGVKD. The DNA of the CDR3 is TGTGCCATCAGTGTTCAAGAGGCCCAGTACTTC. It translates to CAISVQEAQYF.

This chain uses TRBV5-1 with TRBJ2-1; 7 positions match TRBD1. This CDR3 has 14 residues. Germline V gives CDR1 SGHRS, CDR2 YFSETQ. Trimming cost V 2 bases and J 6 bases; bases outside gene matches: 5. The CDR3 protein is CASSLQTGANEQFF. The DNA of the CDR3 is TGCGCCAGCAGCTTACAAACAGGGGCCAATGAGCAGTTCTTC. The entire variable domain, with the rest obtained from reference TRBV5-1 and TRBJ2-1, is as follows: KAGVTQTPRYLIKTRGQQVTLSCSPISGHRSVSWYQQTPGQGLQFLFEYFSETQRNKGNFPGRFSGRQFSNSRSEMNVSTLELGDSALYLCASSLQTGANEQFFGPGTRLTVL.

The rearrangement uses TRBV7-8 and TRBJ2-1; no firm D call. Trimming stripped 8 bases from V and 9 bases from J, with 17 bases between. There are 13 residues in the CDR3. The germline V gene has CDR1 SGHVS and CDR2 FQNEAQ. The CDR3 region is CASARPQTSEQFF. The CDR3 DNA sequence: TGTGCCAGCGCAAGACCGCAGACATCTGAGCAGTTCTTC.

This clonotype showed up many times. The chain couples TRBV12-3 or TRBV12-4 to TRBJ2-5, with a tentative D call TRBD2 (5 bases). Trimming cost V 3 bases and J 4 bases, with 12 bases left between them. The CDR3 spans 14 residues. The CDR3 region is CASSLRAFTETQYF. The CDR3, as DNA: TGTGCCAGCAGTTTGAGGGCTTTCACAGAGACCCAGTACTTC.